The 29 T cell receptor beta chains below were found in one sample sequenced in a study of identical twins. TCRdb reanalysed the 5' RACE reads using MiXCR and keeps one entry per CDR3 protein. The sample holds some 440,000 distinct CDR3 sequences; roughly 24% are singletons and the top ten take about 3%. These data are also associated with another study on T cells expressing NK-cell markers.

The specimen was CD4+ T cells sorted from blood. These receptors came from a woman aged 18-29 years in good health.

CDR3 residues: CASSYPTLSNTGELFF. DNA of the CDR3: TGTGCCAGCAGTTACCCTACACTCTCGAACACCGGGGAGCTGTTTTTT. This rearrangement joins TRBV6-5 to TRBJ2-2; no definite D call. CDR3 size: 16 residues. Germline CDR1 is MNHEY and CDR2 is SVGAGI. V lost 2 bases and J 0 bases, leaving 10 bases between the germline ends.

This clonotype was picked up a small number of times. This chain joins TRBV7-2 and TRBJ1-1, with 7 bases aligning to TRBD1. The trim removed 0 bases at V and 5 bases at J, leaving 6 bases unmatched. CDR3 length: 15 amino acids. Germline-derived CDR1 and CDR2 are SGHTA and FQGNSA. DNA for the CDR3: TGTGCCAGCAGCTTAGCCTTCAGGGGGGAGACTGAAGCTTTCTTT. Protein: CASSLAFRGETEAFF. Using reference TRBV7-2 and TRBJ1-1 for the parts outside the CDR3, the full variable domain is GAGVSQSPSNKVTEKGKDVELRCDPISGHTALYWYRQSLGQGLEFLIYFQGNSAPDKSGLPSDRFSAERTGGSVSTLTIQRTQQEDSAVYLCASSLAFRGETEAFFGQGTRLTVV.

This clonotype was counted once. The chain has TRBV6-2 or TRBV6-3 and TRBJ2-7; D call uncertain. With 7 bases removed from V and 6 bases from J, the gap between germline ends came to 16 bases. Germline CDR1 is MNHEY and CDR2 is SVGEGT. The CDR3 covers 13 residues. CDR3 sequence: CASTDWGSGEQYF. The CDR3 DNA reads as TGTGCCAGCACCGACTGGGGAAGTGGCGAGCAGTACTTC.

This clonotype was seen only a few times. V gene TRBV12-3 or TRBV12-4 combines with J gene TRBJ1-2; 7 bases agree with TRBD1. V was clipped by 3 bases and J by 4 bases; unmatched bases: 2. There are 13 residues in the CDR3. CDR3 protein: CASSFGTAYGYTF. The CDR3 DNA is TGTGCCAGCAGTTTTGGGACAGCCTATGGCTACACCTTC.

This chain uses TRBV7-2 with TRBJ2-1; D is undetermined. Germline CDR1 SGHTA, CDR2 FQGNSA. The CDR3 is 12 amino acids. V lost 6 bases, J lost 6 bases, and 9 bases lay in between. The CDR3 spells CASRAMGNEQFF. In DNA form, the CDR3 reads TGTGCCAGCAGGGCCATGGGCAATGAGCAGTTCTTC. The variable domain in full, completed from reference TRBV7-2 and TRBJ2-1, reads GAGVSQSPSNKVTEKGKDVELRCDPISGHTALYWYRQSLGQGLEFLIYFQGNSAPDKSGLPSDRFSAERTGGSVSTLTIQRTQQEDSAVYLCASRAMGNEQFFGPGTRLTVL.

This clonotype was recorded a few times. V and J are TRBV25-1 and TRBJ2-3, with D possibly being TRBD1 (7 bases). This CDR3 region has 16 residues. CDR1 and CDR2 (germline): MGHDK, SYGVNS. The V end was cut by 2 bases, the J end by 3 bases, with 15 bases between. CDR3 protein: CASSEAQGGGTDTQYF. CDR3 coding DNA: TGTGCCAGCAGTGAAGCGCAGGGGGGTGGTACAGATACGCAGTATTTT.

The CDR3 sequence is CAISGSGDSYEQYF. For the CDR3, the DNA is TGTGCCATCAGTGGATCGGGGGACTCCTACGAGCAGTACTTC. This sequence joins TRBV10-3 and TRBJ2-7; a possible D gene is TRBD2 (6 bases). Deletions cut 4 bases from V and 0 bases from J, with 10 bases between. Germline CDR1 and CDR2: ENHRY and SYGVKD. The CDR3 covers 14 residues.

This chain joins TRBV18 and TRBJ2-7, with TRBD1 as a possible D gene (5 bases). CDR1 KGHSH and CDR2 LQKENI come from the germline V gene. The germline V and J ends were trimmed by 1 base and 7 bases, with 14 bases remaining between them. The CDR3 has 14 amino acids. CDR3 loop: CASSPRQGPAEQYF. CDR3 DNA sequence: TGTGCCAGCTCACCACGGCAGGGTCCCGCGGAGCAGTACTTC.

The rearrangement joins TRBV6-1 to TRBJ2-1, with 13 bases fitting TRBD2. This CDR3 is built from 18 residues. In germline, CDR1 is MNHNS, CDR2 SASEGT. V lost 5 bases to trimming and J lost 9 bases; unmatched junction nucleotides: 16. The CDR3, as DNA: TGTGCCAGCAGTCCGCACCACATACTAGCGGGGGGGCCCGGTGAGCAGTTCTTC. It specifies CASSPHHILAGGPGEQFF.

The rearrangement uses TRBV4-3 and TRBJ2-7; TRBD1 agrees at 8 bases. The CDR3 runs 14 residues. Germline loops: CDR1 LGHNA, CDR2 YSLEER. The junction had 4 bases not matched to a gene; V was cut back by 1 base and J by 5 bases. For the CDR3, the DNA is TGCGCCAGCAGCCAAGGGACAGGGATCCACGAGCAGTACTTC. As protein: CASSQGTGIHEQYF.

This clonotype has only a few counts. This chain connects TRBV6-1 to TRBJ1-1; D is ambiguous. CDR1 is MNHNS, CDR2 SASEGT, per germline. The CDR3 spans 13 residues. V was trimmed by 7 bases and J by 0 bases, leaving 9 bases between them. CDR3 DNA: TGTGCCAGCACAGAGTCCGTGAACACTGAAGCTTTCTTT. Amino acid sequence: CASTESVNTEAFF.

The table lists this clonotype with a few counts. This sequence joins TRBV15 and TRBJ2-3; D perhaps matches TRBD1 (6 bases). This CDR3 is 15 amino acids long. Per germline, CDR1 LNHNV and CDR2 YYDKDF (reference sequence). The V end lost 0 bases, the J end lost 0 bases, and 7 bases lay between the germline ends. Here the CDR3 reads CATSRDGQSTDTQYF. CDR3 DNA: TGTGCCACCAGCAGAGATGGACAGAGCACAGATACGCAGTATTTT.

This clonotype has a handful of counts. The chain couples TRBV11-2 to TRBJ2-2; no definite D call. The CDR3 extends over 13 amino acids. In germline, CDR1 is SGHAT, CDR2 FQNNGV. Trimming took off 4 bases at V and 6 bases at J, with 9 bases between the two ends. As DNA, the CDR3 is TGTGCCAGCAGCTCGAGGCAGGCCGGGGAGCTGTTTTTT. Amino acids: CASSSRQAGELFF.

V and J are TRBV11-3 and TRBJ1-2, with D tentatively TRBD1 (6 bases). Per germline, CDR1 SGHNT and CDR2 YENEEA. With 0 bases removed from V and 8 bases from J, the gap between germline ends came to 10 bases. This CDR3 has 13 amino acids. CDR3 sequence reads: CASSLEDRTGYTF. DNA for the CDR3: TGTGCCAGCAGCTTAGAGGACAGAACGGGCTACACCTTC. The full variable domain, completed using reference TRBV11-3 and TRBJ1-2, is EAGVVQSPRYKIIEKKQPVAFWCNPISGHNTLYWYLQNLGQGPELLIRYENEEAVDDSQLPKDRFSAERLKGVDSTLKIQPAELGDSAVYLCASSLEDRTGYTFGSGTRLTVV.

The CDR3 DNA sequence: TGTGCCAGCAGTGAAGGACAGTCAAATCAGCCCCAGCATTTT. Its translation: CASSEGQSNQPQHF. This chain links TRBV25-1 with TRBJ1-5; possible D gene TRBD1, 6 bases. Per germline, CDR1 MGHDK and CDR2 SYGVNS. The V end lost 2 bases, the J end lost 4 bases, and 9 bases lay between the germline ends. The CDR3 runs 14 residues.

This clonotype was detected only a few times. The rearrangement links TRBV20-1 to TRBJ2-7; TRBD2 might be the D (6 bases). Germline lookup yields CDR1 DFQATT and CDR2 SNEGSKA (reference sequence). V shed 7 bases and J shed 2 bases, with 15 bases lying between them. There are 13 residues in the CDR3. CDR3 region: CSVRSGFAYEQYF. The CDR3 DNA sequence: TGCAGTGTTCGAAGCGGGTTCGCCTACGAGCAGTACTTC.

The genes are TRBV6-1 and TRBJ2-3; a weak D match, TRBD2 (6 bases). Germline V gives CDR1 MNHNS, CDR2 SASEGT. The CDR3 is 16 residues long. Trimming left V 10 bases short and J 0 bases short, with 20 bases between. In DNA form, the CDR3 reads TGTGCCACAGCGCACCACGGGAGTTCTAGCACAGATACGCAGTATTTT. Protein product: CATAHHGSSSTDTQYF.

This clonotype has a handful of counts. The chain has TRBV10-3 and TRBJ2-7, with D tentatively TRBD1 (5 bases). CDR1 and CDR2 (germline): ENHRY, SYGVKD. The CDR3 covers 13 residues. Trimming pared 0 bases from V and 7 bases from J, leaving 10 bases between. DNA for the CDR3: TGTGCCATCAGTGAGTCGGCAGGGTGGGAGCAGTACTTC. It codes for CAISESAGWEQYF.

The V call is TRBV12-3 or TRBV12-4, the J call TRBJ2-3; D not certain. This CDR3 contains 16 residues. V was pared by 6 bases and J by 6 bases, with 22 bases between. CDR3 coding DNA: TGTGCCAGCAGGCACTACAATTATGATGCGTCCGATACGCAGTATTTT. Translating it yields CASRHYNYDASDTQYF.

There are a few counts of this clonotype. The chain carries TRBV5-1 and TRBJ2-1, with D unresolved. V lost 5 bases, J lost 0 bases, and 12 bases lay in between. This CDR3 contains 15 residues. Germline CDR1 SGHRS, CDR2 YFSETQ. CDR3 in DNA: TGCGCCAGCAGGGTTGAAGCAAGCTCCTACAATGAGCAGTTCTTC. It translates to CASRVEASSYNEQFF.

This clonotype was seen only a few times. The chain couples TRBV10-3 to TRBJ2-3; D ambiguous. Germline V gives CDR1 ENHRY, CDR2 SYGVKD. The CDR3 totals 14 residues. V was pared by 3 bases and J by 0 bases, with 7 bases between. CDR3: CAISDGRSTDTQYF. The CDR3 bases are TGTGCCATCAGTGACGGACGAAGCACAGATACGCAGTATTTT.

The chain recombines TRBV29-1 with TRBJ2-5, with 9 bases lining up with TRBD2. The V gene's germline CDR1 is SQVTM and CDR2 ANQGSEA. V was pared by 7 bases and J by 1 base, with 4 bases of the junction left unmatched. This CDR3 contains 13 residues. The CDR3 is CSGETSGQETQYF. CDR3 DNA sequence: TGCAGCGGCGAGACTAGCGGCCAAGAGACCCAGTACTTC.

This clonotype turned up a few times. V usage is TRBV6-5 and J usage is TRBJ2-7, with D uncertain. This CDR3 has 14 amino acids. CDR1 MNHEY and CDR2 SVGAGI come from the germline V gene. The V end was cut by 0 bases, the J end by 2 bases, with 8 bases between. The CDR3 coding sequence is TGTGCCAGCAGTTACTCGAACAGACCCTACGAGCAGTACTTC. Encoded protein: CASSYSNRPYEQYF.

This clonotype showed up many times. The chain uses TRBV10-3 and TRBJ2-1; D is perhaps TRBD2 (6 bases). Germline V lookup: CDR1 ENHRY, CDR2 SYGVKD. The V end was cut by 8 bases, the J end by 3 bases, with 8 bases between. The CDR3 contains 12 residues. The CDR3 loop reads CAIWGGYNEQFF. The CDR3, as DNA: TGTGCCATCTGGGGAGGCTACAATGAGCAGTTCTTC.

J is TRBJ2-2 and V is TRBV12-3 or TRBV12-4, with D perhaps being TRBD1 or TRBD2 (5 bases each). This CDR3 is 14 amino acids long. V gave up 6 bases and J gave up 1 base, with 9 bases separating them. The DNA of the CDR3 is TGTGCCAGCAGCAGGGACGAGAACACCGGGGAGCTGTTTTTT. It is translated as CASSRDENTGELFF.

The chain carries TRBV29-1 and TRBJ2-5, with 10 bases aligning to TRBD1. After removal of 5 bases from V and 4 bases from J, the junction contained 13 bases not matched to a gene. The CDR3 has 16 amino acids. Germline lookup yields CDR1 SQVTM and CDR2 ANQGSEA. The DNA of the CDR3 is TGCAGCGTTTTTGGGGGAGACAGGGGGCCGGGAGAGACCCAGTACTTC. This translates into CSVFGGDRGPGETQYF.

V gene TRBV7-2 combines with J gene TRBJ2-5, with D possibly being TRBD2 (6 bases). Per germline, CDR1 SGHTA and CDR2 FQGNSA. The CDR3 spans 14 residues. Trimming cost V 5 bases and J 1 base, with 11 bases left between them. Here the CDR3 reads CASSGRTTQETQYF. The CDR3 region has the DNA TGTGCCAGCAGCGGGCGGACTACCCAAGAGACCCAGTACTTC. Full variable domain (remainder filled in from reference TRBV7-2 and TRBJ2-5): GAGVSQSPSNKVTEKGKDVELRCDPISGHTALYWYRQSLGQGLEFLIYFQGNSAPDKSGLPSDRFSAERTGGSVSTLTIQRTQQEDSAVYLCASSGRTTQETQYFGPGTRLLVL.

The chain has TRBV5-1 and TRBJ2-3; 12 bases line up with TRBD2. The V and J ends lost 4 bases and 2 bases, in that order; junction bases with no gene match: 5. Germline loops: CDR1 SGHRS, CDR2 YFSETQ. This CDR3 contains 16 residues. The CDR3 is CASSRGLAGYTDTQYF. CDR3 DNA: TGCGCCAGCAGCCGGGGACTAGCGGGCTACACAGATACGCAGTATTTT.

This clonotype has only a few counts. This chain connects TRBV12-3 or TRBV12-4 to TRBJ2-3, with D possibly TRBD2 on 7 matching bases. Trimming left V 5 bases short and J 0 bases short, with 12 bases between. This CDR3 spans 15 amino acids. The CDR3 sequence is CASSPRGASTDTQYF. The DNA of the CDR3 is TGTGCCAGCAGTCCTCGGGGGGCTAGCACAGATACGCAGTATTTT.